The 25 T cell receptor beta chains in this list originate from one sample, sequenced in a study of T cells in narcolepsy. Repertoires were generated with immunoSEQ multiplex PCR, while TCRdb's copy carries only in-frame clones and drops some. This sample has roughly 18,000 clones, with just over 85% found just once. Sequencing was carried out using memory (CD45RA-) CD4+ T cells from blood. These receptors were collected from a human donor in good health.

This chain joins TRBV18 and TRBJ2-3, with 7 bases aligning to TRBD1. The junction had 0 bases not matched to a gene; V was cut back by 4 bases and J by 5 bases. The CDR3 has 12 residues. Germline assignment: CDR1 KGHSH and CDR2 LQKENI. Here the CDR3 reads CASSRDRDTQYF. CDR3 coding DNA: TGTGCCAGCTCACGGGACAGAGATACGCAGTATTTT.

This rearrangement joins TRBV7-8 to TRBJ1-3; D is perhaps TRBD1 (6 bases). This CDR3 comprises 16 residues. Germline CDR1 reads SGHVS; CDR2 reads FQNEAQ. Trimming removed 1 base from V and 8 bases from J, with 18 bases in between. This chain's CDR3 is CASSLDNRAGADTIYF. The CDR3 nucleotides are TGTGCCAGCAGCTTAGATAATAGGGCAGGGGCGGACACCATATATTTT.

This chain links TRBV6-5 with TRBJ2-5, with D possibly matching TRBD1 (7 bases). The CDR3 contains 14 residues. The germline gives CDR1 MNHEY, CDR2 SVGAGI. V gave up 3 bases and J gave up 5 bases, with 13 bases separating them. CDR3: CASSYKPGGETQYF. The CDR3 region has the DNA TGTGCCAGCAGTTATAAACCAGGGGGGGAGACCCAGTACTTC.

This clone was observed a handful of times. The chain is built from TRBV25-1 and TRBJ2-1; D may be TRBD2 (5 bases). V was cut by 1 base and J by 4 bases, with 11 bases left in between. The CDR3 length is 15 residues. Germline V gene lookup returns CDR1 MGHDK and CDR2 SYGVNS. Here the CDR3 DNA reads TGTGCCAGCAGTGAATCGCCCGGGGTTTACAATGAGCAGTTCTTC. Residues: CASSESPGVYNEQFF.

The chain has TRBV6-1 and TRBJ1-3; 8 bases fit TRBD1. Germline V gene data show CDR1 as MNHNS and CDR2 as SASEGT. V lost 5 bases and J lost 2; bases outside the gene matches: 5. CDR3 size: 15 residues. CDR3 protein: CASSSDRGPGNTIYF. The CDR3 DNA reads TGTGCCAGCAGTTCTGACAGGGGCCCTGGAAACACCATATATTTT.

The chain recombines TRBV5-6 with TRBJ1-2, with D perhaps TRBD1 (5 bases). Germline lookup yields CDR1 SGHDT and CDR2 YYEEEE. The ends were cut back, 2 bases at V and 4 bases at J, with 15 bases in the middle. The CDR3 covers 15 residues. CDR3 sequence: CASSFLSGTTYGYTF. The CDR3 DNA follows: TGTGCCAGCAGCTTTCTGTCCGGGACGACCTATGGCTACACCTTC.

The chain employs TRBV6-5 and TRBJ2-2, with D possibly matching TRBD1 (6 bases). CDR1 is MNHEY and CDR2 is SVGAGI in the germline V gene. Trimming shortened V by 6 bases and J by 5 bases, and 10 bases separated the two germline ends. CDR3 length equals 13 residues. The CDR3 region is CASRTQGTGELFF. Written as DNA, the CDR3 is TGTGCCAGCAGGACCCAGGGGACCGGGGAGCTGTTTTTT.

The chain uses TRBV15 and TRBJ1-4; D remains ambiguous. Trimming cost V 1 base and J 4 bases, with 4 bases left between them. CDR3 length equals 13 residues. The germline V gene has CDR1 LNHNV and CDR2 YYDKDF (reference sequence). CDR3 DNA sequence: TGTGCCACCAGCAGAGGTCATAATGAAAAACTGTTTTTT. Its protein product is CATSRGHNEKLFF.

The gene calls are TRBV6-6 and TRBJ1-3, with 7 bases identical to TRBD1. The CDR3 is made up of 15 amino acids. The germline V gene has CDR1 MNHNY and CDR2 SVGAGI (reference sequence). The J segment lost 3 bases and the V segment lost 6 bases, leaving 8 bases of the junction unmatched. As DNA, the CDR3 is TGTGCCAGCAGCCAGGGGGTTATGGATGGAAACACCATATATTTT. Protein: CASSQGVMDGNTIYF.

This chain links TRBV6-6 with TRBJ1-2; D gene uncertain. CDR1 and CDR2 from the germline V gene are MNHNY and SVGAGI (reference sequence). The CDR3 runs to 15 residues. The ends were cut back, 7 bases at V and 2 bases at J, with 17 bases in the middle. CDR3 protein: CASTPNTDSNYGYTF. CDR3 nucleotides: TGTGCCAGCACTCCAAACACGGACTCCAACTATGGCTACACCTTC.

J is TRBJ1-1 and V is TRBV29-1, with a tentative D call TRBD1 (6 bases). CDR1 and CDR2 from the germline V gene are SQVTM and ANQGSEA. Trimming shortened V by 3 bases and J by 1 base, and 9 bases separated the two germline ends. The CDR3 extends over 13 amino acids. In DNA, the CDR3 is TGCAGCGTTGACGACAGGCAGAACACTGAAGCTTTCTTT. This translates into CSVDDRQNTEAFF.

DNA of the CDR3: TGTGCCAGTAGTATTCGGACAGGGAGTGTCTCTGGCTACACCTTC. Translated, it gives CASSIRTGSVSGYTF. This chain joins TRBV19 and TRBJ1-2, with TRBD1 matching 8 bases. The CDR3 has 15 residues. The J segment lost 7 bases and the V segment lost 3 bases, leaving 10 bases of the junction unmatched. Germline V lookup: CDR1 LNHDA, CDR2 SQIVND (reference sequence).

V and J are TRBV27 and TRBJ2-5; a possible D gene is TRBD1 (6 bases). Between the trimmed V and J ends, which lost 4 bases and 1 base, there was a span of 16 bases. The germline V gene encodes CDR1 MNHEY and CDR2 SMNVEV (reference sequence). The CDR3 is 16 amino acids. The CDR3 nucleotides read TGTGCCAGCAGTTCGCGGAAGGACAGATCCCAAGAGACCCAGTACTTC. This sequence encodes CASSSRKDRSQETQYF.

V and J are TRBV27 and TRBJ1-6, with 8 bases aligning to TRBD1. Losses at the gene ends were 5 bases for V and 4 bases for J; bases not matched to a gene: 4. Germline V gives CDR1 MNHEY, CDR2 SMNVEV (reference sequence). CDR3 size: 15 residues. DNA of the CDR3: TGTGCCAGCAGTGCGGACAGGGTTTATAATTCACCCCTCCACTTT. Translation: CASSADRVYNSPLHF.

The chain couples TRBV6-5 to TRBJ2-1; D is ambiguous. Trimming removed 5 bases at V and 1 base at J, with 12 bases between. From germline, CDR1 is MNHEY and CDR2 SVGAGI. CDR3 size: 15 residues. The CDR3 region has the DNA TGTGCCAGCAGTATTAGAGTGGGGTCCTACAATGAGCAGTTCTTC. This encodes CASSIRVGSYNEQFF.

This clone has more than one count but fewer than ten. This chain links TRBV5-4 with TRBJ2-2, with TRBD2 matching over 12 bases. V shed 3 bases, J shed 5 bases, and the junction held 5 bases outside the gene matches. This CDR3 contains 16 residues. Germline CDR1 is SGHNT and CDR2 is YYREEE (reference sequence). The CDR3 DNA sequence: TGTGCCAGCAGCTCGCAACTAGCGGGAGGAACCGGGGAGCTGTTTTTT. Its protein product is CASSSQLAGGTGELFF.

This clone was seen just once. The chain is built from TRBV7-2 and TRBJ2-5, with 10 bases identical to TRBD2. This CDR3 spans 16 amino acids. From germline, CDR1 is SGHTA and CDR2 FQGNSA. V dropped 2 bases and J dropped 5; count of bases not matched to a gene: 8. The CDR3 DNA follows: TGTGCCAGCAGCTTACCTAGCGGGAGAGTCGGGGAGACCCAGTACTTC. This translates into CASSLPSGRVGETQYF.

The V gene is TRBV2, the J gene TRBJ1-2; D is unclear. This CDR3 is built from 11 residues. Per the germline V gene, CDR1 is SNHLY and CDR2 is FYNNEI. The V end lost 6 bases, the J end lost 4 bases, and 6 bases lay between the germline ends. This CDR3 reads CASRYTYGYTF. Here the CDR3 DNA reads TGTGCCAGCAGGTACACCTATGGCTACACCTTC.

The gene calls are TRBV19 and TRBJ2-2, with TRBD1 matching 8 bases. Trimming at V came to 7 bases and at J to 1 base, leaving 8 bases not matched to a gene. The CDR3 runs to 16 residues. The germline gives CDR1 LNHDA, CDR2 SQIVND (reference sequence). In DNA form, the CDR3 reads TGTGCCAGTAAAAAGAACAGGGGGGAGAACACCGGGGAGCTGTTTTTT. Translating gives CASKKNRGENTGELFF.

This clone came up once. The CDR3 spells CASSMGGTEAFF. The CDR3 coding sequence is TGTGCCAGCTCCATGGGCGGCACTGAAGCTTTCTTT. The rearrangement links TRBV18 to TRBJ1-1; the D is unclear. Germline V gene data show CDR1 as KGHSH and CDR2 as LQKENI. The CDR3 spans 12 residues. Deletions cut 6 bases from V and 4 bases from J, with 9 bases between.

The CDR3 DNA sequence: TGTGCCAGCAGTTTAGATACAAACTATGGCTACACCTTC. Its translation is CASSLDTNYGYTF. The J gene is TRBJ1-2, the V gene TRBV28; D call uncertain. Trimming stripped 2 bases from V and 2 bases from J, with 6 bases between. The CDR3 runs 13 residues. CDR1 is MDHEN, CDR2 SYDVKM, per germline.

The V call is TRBV2, the J call TRBJ2-3, with D possibly being TRBD1 (6 bases). CDR1 is SNHLY, CDR2 FYNNEI, per germline. This CDR3 comprises 14 residues. The ends were cut back, 6 bases at V and 2 bases at J, with 12 bases in the middle. DNA of the CDR3: TGTGCCAGCAGCCCCAGGGGAAACACAGATACGCAGTATTTT. Translating gives CASSPRGNTDTQYF. The complete variable domain, with remaining parts taken from reference TRBV2 and TRBJ2-3, reads EPEVTQTPSHQVTQMGQEVILRCVPISNHLYFYWYRQILGQKVEFLVSFYNNEISEKSEIFDDQFSVERPDGSNFTLKIRSTKLEDSAMYFCASSPRGNTDTQYFGPGTRLTVL.

V gene TRBV6-6 combines with J gene TRBJ2-1, with D tentatively TRBD1 or TRBD2 (7 bases each). The V gene lost 6 bases and the J gene lost 7 bases, with 19 bases spanning the gap. This CDR3 has 15 amino acids. Germline CDR1 and CDR2: MNHNY and SVGAGI (reference sequence). The CDR3 region has the DNA TGTGCCAGCAGAGCTCGACAGGGAGGGGGAAATGAGCAGTTCTTC. Residues: CASRARQGGGNEQFF.

The chain employs TRBV27 and TRBJ2-2, with D perhaps TRBD1 or TRBD2 (5 bases each). The germline V gene encodes CDR1 MNHEY and CDR2 SMNVEV (reference sequence). The CDR3 spans 14 residues. Between the trimmed V and J ends, which lost 6 bases and 6 bases, there was a span of 14 bases. The CDR3 coding sequence is TGTGCCAGCAGGGGGACGGACCTCGCCGGGGAGCTGTTTTTT. Translated, it gives CASRGTDLAGELFF.

The chain combines TRBV5-1 with TRBJ1-3; no clear D gene. Trimming pared 4 bases from V and 2 bases from J, leaving 10 bases between. This CDR3 comprises 14 residues. The germline V gene encodes CDR1 SGHRS and CDR2 YFSETQ. In DNA, the CDR3 is TGCGCCAGCAGCCCGATAGGGACTGGAAACACCATATATTTT. This gives the protein CASSPIGTGNTIYF.